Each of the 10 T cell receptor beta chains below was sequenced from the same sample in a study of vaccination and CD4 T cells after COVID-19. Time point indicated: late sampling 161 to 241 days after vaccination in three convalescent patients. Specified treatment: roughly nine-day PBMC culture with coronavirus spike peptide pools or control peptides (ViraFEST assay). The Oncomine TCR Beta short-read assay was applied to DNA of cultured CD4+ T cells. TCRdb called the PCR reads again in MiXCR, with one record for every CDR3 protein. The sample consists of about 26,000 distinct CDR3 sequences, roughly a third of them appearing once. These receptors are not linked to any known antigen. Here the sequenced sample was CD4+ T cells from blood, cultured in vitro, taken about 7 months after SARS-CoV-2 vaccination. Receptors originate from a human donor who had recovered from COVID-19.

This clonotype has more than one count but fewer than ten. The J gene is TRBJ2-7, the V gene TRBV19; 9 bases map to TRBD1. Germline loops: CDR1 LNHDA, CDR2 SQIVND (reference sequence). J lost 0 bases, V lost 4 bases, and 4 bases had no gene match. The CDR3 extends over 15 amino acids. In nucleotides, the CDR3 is TGTGCCAGTAGTACCGGGACAGGGTACTCCTACGAGCAGTACTTC. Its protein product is CASSTGTGYSYEQYF.

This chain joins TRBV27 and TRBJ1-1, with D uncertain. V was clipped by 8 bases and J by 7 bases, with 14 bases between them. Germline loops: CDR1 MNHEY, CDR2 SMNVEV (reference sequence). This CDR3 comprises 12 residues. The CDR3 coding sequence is TGTGCCAGCTCTAGACCGGGCTATGAAGCTTTCTTT. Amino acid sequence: CASSRPGYEAFF.

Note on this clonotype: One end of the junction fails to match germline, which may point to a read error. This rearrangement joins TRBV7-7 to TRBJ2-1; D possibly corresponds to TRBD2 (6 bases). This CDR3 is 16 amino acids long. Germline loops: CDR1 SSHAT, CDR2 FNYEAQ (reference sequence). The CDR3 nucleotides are TGTGCTAGCAGCTTAAAGTCACGGGGGACCTACAATGAGCAGTTCTTC. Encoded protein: CASSLKSRGTYNEQFF.

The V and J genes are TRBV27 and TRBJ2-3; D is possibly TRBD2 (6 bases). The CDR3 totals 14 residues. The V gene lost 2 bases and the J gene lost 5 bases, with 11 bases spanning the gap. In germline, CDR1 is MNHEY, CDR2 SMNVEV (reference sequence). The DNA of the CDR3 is TGTGCCAGCAGTTTAATCCCCGGGAGAGATACGCAGTATTTT. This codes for CASSLIPGRDTQYF.

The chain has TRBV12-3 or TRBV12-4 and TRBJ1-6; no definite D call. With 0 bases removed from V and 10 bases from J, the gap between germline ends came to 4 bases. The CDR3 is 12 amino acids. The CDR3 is CASSLAHSPLHF. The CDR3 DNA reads TGTGCCAGCAGTTTAGCGCACTCACCCCTCCACTTT.

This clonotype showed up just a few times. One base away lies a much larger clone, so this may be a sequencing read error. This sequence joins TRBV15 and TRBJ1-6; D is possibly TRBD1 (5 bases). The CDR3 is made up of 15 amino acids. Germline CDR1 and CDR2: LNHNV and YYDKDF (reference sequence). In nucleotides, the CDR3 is TGTGCCACCAGCCCAGGGAGGTTGAACAATTCACCCTTCCACTTT. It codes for CATSPGRLNNSPFHF.

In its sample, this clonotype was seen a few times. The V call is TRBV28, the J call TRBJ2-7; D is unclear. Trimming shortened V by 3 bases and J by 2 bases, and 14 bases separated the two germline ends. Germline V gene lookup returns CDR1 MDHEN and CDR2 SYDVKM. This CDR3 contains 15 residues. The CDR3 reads CASSFLPLGAYEQYF. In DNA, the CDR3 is TGTGCCAGCAGTTTTCTCCCCTTAGGAGCCTACGAGCAGTACTTC. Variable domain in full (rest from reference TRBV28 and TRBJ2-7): DVKVTQSSRYLVKRTGEKVFLECVQDMDHENMFWYRQDPGLGLRLIYFSYDVKMKEKGDIPEGYSVSREKKERFSLILESASTNQTSMYLCASSFLPLGAYEQYFGPGTRLTVT.

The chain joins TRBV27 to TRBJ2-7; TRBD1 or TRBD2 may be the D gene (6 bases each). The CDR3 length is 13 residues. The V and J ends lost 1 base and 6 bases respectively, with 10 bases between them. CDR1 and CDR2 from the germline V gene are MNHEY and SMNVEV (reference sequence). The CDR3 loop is CASSLLGGREQYF. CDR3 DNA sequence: TGTGCCAGCAGTTTATTGGGGGGCCGCGAGCAGTACTTC.

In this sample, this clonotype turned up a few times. CDR3 sequence: CASTRIGQSPNQPQHF. The CDR3 nucleotides read TGTGCCAGCACCAGAATTGGACAGTCCCCCAATCAGCCCCAGCATTTT. The chain carries TRBV6-1 and TRBJ1-5, with D possibly being TRBD1 (6 bases). Germline-derived CDR1 and CDR2 are MNHNS and SASEGT. The V end lost 7 bases, the J end lost 3 bases, and 19 bases lay between the germline ends. The CDR3 has 16 residues.

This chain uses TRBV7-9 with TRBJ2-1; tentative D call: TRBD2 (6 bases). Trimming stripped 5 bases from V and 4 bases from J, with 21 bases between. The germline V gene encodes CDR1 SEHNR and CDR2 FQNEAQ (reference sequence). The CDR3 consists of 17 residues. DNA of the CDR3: TGTGCCAGCAGCCCCCGGGAGCCCACCTCGGGTTACAATGAGCAGTTCTTC. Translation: CASSPREPTSGYNEQFF.